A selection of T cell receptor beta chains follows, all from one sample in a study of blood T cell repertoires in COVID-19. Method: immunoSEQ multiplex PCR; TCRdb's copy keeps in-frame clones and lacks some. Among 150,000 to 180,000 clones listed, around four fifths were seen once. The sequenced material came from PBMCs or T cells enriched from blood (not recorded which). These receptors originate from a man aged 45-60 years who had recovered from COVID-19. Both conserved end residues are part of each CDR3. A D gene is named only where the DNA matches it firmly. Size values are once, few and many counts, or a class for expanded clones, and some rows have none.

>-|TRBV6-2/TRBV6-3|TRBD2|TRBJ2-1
CASSRTSGVPYEQFF
TGTGCCAGCAGCCGGACTAGCGGGGTCCCCTATGAGCAGTTCTTC
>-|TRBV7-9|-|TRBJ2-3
CASSLDLRTSTDTQYF
TGTGCCAGCAGCTTAGACCTTCGTACAAGCACAGATACGCAGTATTTT
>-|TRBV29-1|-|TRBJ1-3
CSVAPGNTIYF
TGCAGCGTTGCCCCGGGAAACACCATATATTTT
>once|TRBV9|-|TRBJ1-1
CASSVESKAAEAFF
TGTGCCAGCAGCGTAGAGTCAAAAGCCGCTGAAGCTTTCTTT
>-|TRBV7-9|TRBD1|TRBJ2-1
CASSFGTGGFNEQFF
TGTGCCAGCAGCTTTGGGACAGGGGGCTTCAATGAGCAGTTCTTC
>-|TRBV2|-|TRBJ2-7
CASSKTGGAEQYF
TGTGCCAGCAGTAAAACAGGGGGGGCCGAGCAGTACTTC
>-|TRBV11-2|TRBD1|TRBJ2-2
CASSLRTGGTGELFF
TGTGCCAGCAGCCTAAGGACAGGCGGAACCGGGGAGCTGTTTTTT
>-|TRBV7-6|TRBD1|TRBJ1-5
CASSLAGQGRQPQHF
TGTGCCAGCAGCTTAGCCGGACAGGGTCGTCAGCCCCAGCATTTT
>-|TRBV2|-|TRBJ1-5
CASSEWGLGNQPQHF
TGTGCCAGCAGTGAATGGGGGCTCGGCAATCAGCCCCAGCATTTT
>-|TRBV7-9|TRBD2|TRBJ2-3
CATLPLAGISTDTQYF
TGTGCCACCCTGCCACTAGCGGGGATAAGCACAGATACGCAGTATTTT
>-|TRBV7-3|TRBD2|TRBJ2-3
CASSLSGGPLDTQYF
TGTGCCAGCAGCCTTAGCGGGGGGCCCCTCGATACGCAGTATTTT
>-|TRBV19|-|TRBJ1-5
CASSMRVRQPQHF
TGTGCCAGTAGTATGAGGGTTCGACAGCCCCAGCATTTT
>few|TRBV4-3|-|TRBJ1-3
CASSQDSGRYSGNTIYF
TGCGCCAGCAGCCAAGATTCTGGCCGTTACTCTGGAAACACCATATATTTT
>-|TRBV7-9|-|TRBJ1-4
CASSLGSVGRKTTNEKLFF
TGTGCCAGCAGCTTAGGGTCCGTCGGCAGGAAGACAACTAATGAAAAACTGTTTTTT
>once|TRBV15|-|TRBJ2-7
CATSRGQGPPYEQYF
TGTGCCACCAGCAGAGGTCAGGGCCCCCCCTACGAGCAGTACTTC
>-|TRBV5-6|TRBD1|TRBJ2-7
CASSLWDRGLGQYF
TGTGCCAGCAGCCTCTGGGACAGGGGGCTGGGACAGTACTTC
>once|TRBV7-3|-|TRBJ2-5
CASSLTRGSETQYF
TGTGCCAGCAGCTTAACCCGCGGGTCAGAGACCCAGTACTTC
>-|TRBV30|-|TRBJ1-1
CAWSVRGNEAFF
TGTGCCTGGAGTGTACGGGGGAATGAAGCTTTCTTT
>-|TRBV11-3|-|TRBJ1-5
CASSPDGDQPQHF
TGTGCCAGCAGCCCCGACGGGGATCAGCCCCAGCATTTT
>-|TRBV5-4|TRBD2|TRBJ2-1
CASSMSSGGVFNEQFF
TGTGCCAGCAGCATGAGTAGCGGGGGAGTTTTCAATGAGCAGTTCTTC
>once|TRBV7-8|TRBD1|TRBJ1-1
CASSSIDREKGNTEAFF
TGTGCCAGCAGCTCCATTGACAGGGAAAAAGGGAACACTGAAGCTTTCTTT
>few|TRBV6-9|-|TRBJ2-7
CASSYLGQGNYEQYF
TGTGCCAGCAGTTATTTAGGTCAGGGAAATTACGAGCAGTACTTC
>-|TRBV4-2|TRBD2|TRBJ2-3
CASSQSPKRGATDTQYF
TGTGCCAGCAGCCAATCCCCTAAGCGGGGGGCCACAGATACGCAGTATTTT
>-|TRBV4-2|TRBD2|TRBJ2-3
CASSQDGTSATDTQYF
TGTGCCAGCAGCCAAGACGGGACTAGCGCCACAGATACGCAGTATTTT
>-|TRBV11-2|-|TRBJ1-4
CASSATPTTNEKLFF
TGTGCCAGCAGCGCTACTCCGACAACTAATGAAAAACTGTTTTTT
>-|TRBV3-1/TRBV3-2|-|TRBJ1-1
CASSQDGRDRAEAFF
TGTGCCAGCAGCCAAGACGGTCGAGATCGAGCTGAAGCTTTCTTT
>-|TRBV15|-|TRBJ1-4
CATSTAAGVGKLFF
TGTGCCACCAGCACGGCGGCAGGGGTGGGCAAACTGTTTTTT
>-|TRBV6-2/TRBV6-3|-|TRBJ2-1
CASSLTEREQFF
TGTGCCAGCAGTCTTACCGAGCGGGAGCAGTTCTTC
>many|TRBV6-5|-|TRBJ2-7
CASSYGHEQYF
TGTGCCAGCAGTTATGGGCACGAGCAGTACTTC
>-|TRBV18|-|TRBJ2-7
CASSPREVYEQYF
TGTGCCAGCTCACCCAGGGAAGTCTACGAGCAGTACTTC
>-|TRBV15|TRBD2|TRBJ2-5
CATSNHFERGKQETQYF
TGTGCCACCAGCAACCATTTCGAGCGGGGGAAACAAGAGACCCAGTACTTC
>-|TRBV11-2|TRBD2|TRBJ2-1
CASSLELSGGPHNEQFF
TGTGCCAGCAGCTTAGAGCTGAGCGGGGGTCCCCACAATGAGCAGTTCTTC
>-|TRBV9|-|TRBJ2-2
CASRKGEISTGELFF
TGTGCCAGCAGAAAGGGGGAAATTTCCACCGGGGAGCTGTTTTTT
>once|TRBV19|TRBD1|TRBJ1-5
CASSITDRGTGNQPQHF
TGTGCCAGTAGTATAACGGACAGGGGAACGGGCAATCAGCCCCAGCATTTT
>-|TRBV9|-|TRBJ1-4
CASSGAVGGTTTNEKLFF
TGTGCCAGCAGCGGGGCTGTGGGGGGAACTACAACTAATGAAAAACTGTTTTTT
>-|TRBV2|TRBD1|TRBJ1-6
CASSPDRGRSYNSPLHF
TGTGCCAGCAGTCCCGACAGGGGAAGATCCTATAATTCACCCCTCCACTTT
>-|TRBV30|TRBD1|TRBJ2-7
CAWSKDRGREQYF
TGTGCCTGGAGTAAGGACAGGGGGAGAGAGCAGTACTTC
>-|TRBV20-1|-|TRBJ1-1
CSATNGTKAFF
TGCAGTGCAACCAACGGGACAAAAGCTTTCTTT
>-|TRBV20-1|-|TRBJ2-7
CSASKSNVASQEQYF
TGCAGTGCTAGTAAGTCAAACGTAGCTAGCCAAGAGCAGTACTTC
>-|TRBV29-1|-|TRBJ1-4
CSVRQAVREKLFF
TGCAGCGTCCGACAGGCCGTCCGAGAAAAACTGTTTTTT
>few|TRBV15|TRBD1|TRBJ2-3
CATSSEWGQGADTQYF
TGTGCCACCAGCAGTGAGTGGGGCCAGGGGGCAGATACGCAGTATTTT
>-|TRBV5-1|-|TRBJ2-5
CASSLAPGYQETQYF
TGCGCCAGCAGCTTGGCCCCAGGGTACCAAGAGACCCAGTACTTC
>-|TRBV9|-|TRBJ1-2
CASSADYGYTF
TGTGCCAGCAGCGCAGACTATGGCTACACCTTC
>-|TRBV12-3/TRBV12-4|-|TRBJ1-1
CASSLRENTEAFF
TGTGCCAGCAGCCTCAGGGAGAACACTGAAGCTTTCTTT